The clone carrying this T cell receptor (beta chain) was seen only once. The antigen is unknown. Produced via immunoSEQ multiplex PCR; TCRdb's table is partial and in-frame only. The profile shows over a million clones, approximately 80% of them singletons. The data were obtained in a study of shared clonotypes between healthy human individuals. Study-wide findings and caveats: Sampling was confined to blood; repertoires within tissues likely differ.

The CDR3 covers 15 residues. The V and J ends lost 4 bases and 4 bases respectively, with 14 bases between them. CDR1 is SNHLY and CDR2 is FYNNEI in the germline V gene. This receptor was taken from a man aged 18 to 35 in good health. Some clones in this sample may be carry-over from other donors' samples. Sequencing was carried out using memory CD4+ T cells from PBMCs. Subset meaning: CD45RA-negative fraction. The chain combines TRBV2 with TRBJ2-4; tentative D call: TRBD1 (6 bases). The CDR3 DNA follows: TGTGCCAGCAGTGGGGACAAGGTGATTAAAAACATTCAGTACTTC. Its translation: CASSGDKVIKNIQYF.